This T cell receptor (beta chain) stems from a study of cytomegalovirus exposure and HLA in healthy donors. V lost 2 bases and J lost 4, with 9 bases in between. The CDR3 totals 13 residues. Germline CDR1 and CDR2: GTSNPN and SVGIG (reference sequence). With respect to this clone: Its antigen is still unknown.

The study, taken as a whole, reports: Certain sequence variants were highly shared and formed a cluster, and this cluster was likely a sequencing artifact.

Amplification used 60 Vbeta primers and 13 Jbeta primers. Original processing methods: Later work found tens of millions of unique TCR beta chains, with 9.5 million to 11 million shared. Clones were read by immunoSEQ multiplex PCR, and TCRdb kept only the in-frame ones, dropping some. That table gives V, J and clone size, and the DNA gave D and trimming. The sample shows 150,000 to 180,000 clones, around 79% of them seen only once. The rearrangement uses TRBV30 and TRBJ1-5; TRBD1 might be the D (6 bases). The TCR comes from a man aged 25-40 years in good health and CMV-seropositive. The sample comprised PBMCs. CDR3 protein: CAWSQQGNQPQHF. The CDR3 bases are TGTGCCTGGAGTCAACAGGGAAATCAGCCCCAGCATTTT.